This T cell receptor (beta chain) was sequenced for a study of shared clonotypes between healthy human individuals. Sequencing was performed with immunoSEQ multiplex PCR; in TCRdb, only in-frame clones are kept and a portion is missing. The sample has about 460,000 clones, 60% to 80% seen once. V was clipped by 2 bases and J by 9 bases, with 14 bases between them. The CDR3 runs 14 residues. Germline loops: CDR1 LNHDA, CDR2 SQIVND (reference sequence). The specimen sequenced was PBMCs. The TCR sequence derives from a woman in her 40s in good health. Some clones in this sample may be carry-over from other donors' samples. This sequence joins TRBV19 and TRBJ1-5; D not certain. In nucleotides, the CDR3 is TGTGCCAGTAGTATATCGACGAGGTTAGCGCCCCAGCATTTT. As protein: CASSISTRLAPQHF. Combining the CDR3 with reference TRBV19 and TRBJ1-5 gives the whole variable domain DGGITQSPKYLFRKEGQNVTLSCEQNLNHDAMYWYRQDPGQGLRLIYYSQIVNDFQKGDIAEGYSVSREKKESFPLTVTSAQKNPTAFYLCASSISTRLAPQHFGDGTRLSIL.